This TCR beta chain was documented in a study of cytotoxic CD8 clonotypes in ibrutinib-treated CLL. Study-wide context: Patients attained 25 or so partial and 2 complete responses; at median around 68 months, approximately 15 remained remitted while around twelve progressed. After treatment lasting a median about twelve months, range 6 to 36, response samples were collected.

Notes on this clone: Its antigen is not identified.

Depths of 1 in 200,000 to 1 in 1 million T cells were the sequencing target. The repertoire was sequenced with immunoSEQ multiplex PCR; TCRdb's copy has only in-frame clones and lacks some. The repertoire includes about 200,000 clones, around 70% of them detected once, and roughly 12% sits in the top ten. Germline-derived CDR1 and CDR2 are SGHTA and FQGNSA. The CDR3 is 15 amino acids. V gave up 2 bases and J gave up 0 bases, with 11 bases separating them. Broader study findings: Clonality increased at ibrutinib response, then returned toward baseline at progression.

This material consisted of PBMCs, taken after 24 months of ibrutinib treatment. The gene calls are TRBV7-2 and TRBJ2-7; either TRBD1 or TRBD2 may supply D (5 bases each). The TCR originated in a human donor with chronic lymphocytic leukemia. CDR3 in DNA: TGTGCCAGCAGCTTAAGAGTCGGGGCCTCCTACGAGCAGTACTTC. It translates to CASSLRVGASYEQYF.